The present entry profiles one TCR beta chain with its context. Its recognized antigen is unknown. The input lacks base qualities; no much larger clone sits a single base away. V loses 5 bases, J loses 6 bases, and the germline ends lie 11 bases apart. Including the terminal cysteine and phenylalanine, the CDR3 comprises 12 residues. Only the CDR3 DNA stays, 36 bases, in frame from base 1. Rearranged TRB sequences spanning V, D and J segments were amplified by multiplex touch-down PCR using a mixed TRB-A/B primer pool. Illumina adapters and sample indices were added to the amplicons in two consecutive PCR reactions performed with Phusion HS II polymerase. Amplicons were gel-purified using the NucleoSpin Gel and PCR Clean-up kit and were subsequently checked with Qubit and an Agilent 2100 Bioanalyzer. Libraries were sequenced on an Illumina MiSeq using 600-cycle, single-indexed, paired-end runs. From the authors' description of their analysis: MiXCR versions 2.12 and 3.0.5 were used to process TRB sequences. A clone was defined as each unique CDR3 nucleotide sequence, and only productive sequences supported by at least two reads were kept. Shannon diversity, evenness, clonality (one minus evenness), and alpha-parameterized diversity profiles from alpha 0 to 5 were included as repertoire metrics. The IGoR algorithm was used to compute generation probabilities of clones in paired pre- and post-chemotherapy samples. TCRdb reprocessed the public reads (quality trimming at Q25 with fastp, clone calling with MiXCR) and kept in-frame beta chains. Rows merge per CDR3 protein into single entries with the most common DNA and genes. The V and J calls reflect TCRdb's pipeline rather than the authors' work. This sample lists just over 3,000 distinct CDR3 sequences; 40% to 50% were detected once. Together, the top ten hold over 5.5% of the sample.

The sample comes from a study of T cell repertoires in aging, cancer and after chemotherapy (dated by TCRdb to between 2017 and 2020). At the level of the whole study: The donors fell into six age groups ranging from 30 or younger to 70 or older, and each group had at least three individuals. The full dataset contained about 10 million TCR reads. The study profiled peripheral blood TCR beta repertoires from healthy donors and cancer patients to examine immunoaging and T cell reconstitution after chemotherapy. In the solid tumor group, paired pre- and post-chemotherapy samples were obtained from brain tumor (glioblastoma) patients receiving temozolomide-based therapy. Alongside approximately 97 healthy donors serving as a reference group, the cohort included some 220 cancer patients, of whom some 90 had hematological cancers and 120 to 130 had solid cancers.

Points the paper makes about the study in general: In healthy donors, the drop in TCR diversity with age came mainly from a loss of richness, whereas in cancer patients a loss of evenness also played a part. In both cancer cohorts, median generation probability rose over the chemotherapy interval, which suggests that the repertoire was reconstituted through rebound thymic output. Significantly lower blood TCR diversity and higher clonality were observed in untreated patients with hematological or solid cancers than in age-matched healthy donors. It was noted by the authors that conclusions about immunological memory after chemotherapy cannot be drawn from the repertoire data.

Instead of sorted cells or RNA, genomic DNA extracted from peripheral blood served as the source for amplifying TCR beta rearrangements. The chain is assembled from TRBV12-3 or TRBV12-4 and TRBJ2-7, with the D gene uncertain. Sequences were obtained from blood. This TCR came from a human donor with a solid tumor. The CDR3: CASSPGSREQYF. The base sequence is TGTGCCAGCAGTCCCGGATCCCGCGAGCAGTACTTC.